Shown below are 22 T cell receptor beta chains from a single sample sequenced in a study of shared clonotypes between healthy human individuals. Measured with immunoSEQ multiplex PCR; TCRdb has only the in-frame clones, and not every one. The sample has roughly 2.4 million clones, approximately 96% seen once. The material sequenced was naive CD4+ T cells sorted from blood. The subset is: CD45RA+ positively selected. The receptors were sampled from a man between 18 and 29 years old in good health.

The chain combines TRBV11-2 with TRBJ2-1, with no clear D. Germline V lookup: CDR1 SGHAT, CDR2 FQNNGV. The CDR3 runs to 16 residues. The ends were cut back, 2 bases at V and 0 bases at J, with 11 bases in the middle. The CDR3 region has the DNA TGTGCCAGCAGCTTAAGGGATACCCTCTCCTACAATGAGCAGTTCTTC. Translation: CASSLRDTLSYNEQFF.

The CDR3 DNA reads TGCGCCAGCGGATTGTGGGCGCAGGGACCAGAGACCCAGTACTTC. This sequence encodes CASGLWAQGPETQYF. This chain uses TRBV5-1 with TRBJ2-5, with D perhaps being TRBD1 or TRBD2 (5 bases each). V gave up 7 bases and J gave up 4 bases, with 20 bases separating them. CDR1 is SGHRS and CDR2 is YFSETQ in the germline V gene. The CDR3 covers 15 residues.

The table lists this clone with a count of one. J is TRBJ2-1 and V is TRBV4-1; 10 nucleotides line up with TRBD1. V shed 6 bases and J 7 bases; nucleotides not matched to a gene: 6. This CDR3 is built from 14 residues. Germline CDR1 is MGHRA and CDR2 is YSYEKL. CDR3 region: CASSRDRGVNEQFF. CDR3 bases: TGCGCCAGCAGTCGGGACAGGGGCGTAAATGAGCAGTTCTTC.

The rearrangement joins TRBV5-1 to TRBJ1-3, with D maybe TRBD1 (5 bases). The CDR3 contains 16 residues. Germline CDR1 is SGHRS and CDR2 is YFSETQ. Trimming removed 0 bases from V and 6 bases from J, with 16 bases in between. CDR3 nucleotides: TGCGCCAGCAGCTTGGGGGACGGATGGAGGAAAAACACCATATATTTT. It is translated as CASSLGDGWRKNTIYF.

V usage is TRBV5-1 and J usage is TRBJ2-5; D uncertain. There are 14 residues in the CDR3. Trimming took 2 bases from V and 2 from J, leaving 10 bases between them. The germline V gene encodes CDR1 SGHRS and CDR2 YFSETQ. The CDR3, as DNA: TGCGCCAGCAGCTTAAACGGAATACAAGAGACCCAGTACTTC. It is translated as CASSLNGIQETQYF.

This rearrangement joins TRBV2 to TRBJ2-5; TRBD2 matches at 12 bases. Trimming took 6 bases from V and 4 from J; bases not matched to a gene: 6. Germline V gene sequence: CDR1 SNHLY, CDR2 FYNNEI. The length of the CDR3 is 15 residues. CDR3 protein: CASRTSGSNRETQYF. The CDR3 DNA reads as TGTGCCAGCAGGACTAGCGGGAGTAATCGAGAGACCCAGTACTTC.

The chain is built from TRBV19 and TRBJ1-1, with D uncertain. The germline V and J ends were trimmed by 0 bases and 10 bases, with 24 bases remaining between them. CDR1 and CDR2 (germline): LNHDA, SQIVND (reference sequence). This CDR3 comprises 17 residues. Here the CDR3 DNA reads TGTGCCAGTAGTATAGATCCCGGCCCCCGTCCTGCAGGCGGAGCTTTCTTT. It encodes CASSIDPGPRPAGGAFF.

The chain uses TRBV2 and TRBJ2-7; maybe TRBD2 (5 bases). This CDR3 comprises 12 residues. V dropped 6 bases and J dropped 5 bases, with 11 bases sitting between them. The germline gives CDR1 SNHLY, CDR2 FYNNEI. CDR3 nucleotide sequence: TGTGCCAGCAGGAGGGATGGTGACGAGCAGTACTTC. Protein: CASRRDGDEQYF.

The rearrangement uses TRBV25-1 and TRBJ2-7; D perhaps matches TRBD2 (5 bases). Germline lookup yields CDR1 MGHDK and CDR2 SYGVNS. V was shortened by 4 bases and J by 3 bases, with 16 bases between the two germline ends. This CDR3 is built from 15 residues. The CDR3 spells CASSAFEGEGYEQYF. CDR3 DNA: TGTGCCAGCAGTGCGTTCGAGGGAGAGGGCTACGAGCAGTACTTC.

The rearrangement uses TRBV19 and TRBJ1-2; D unresolved. The V gene lost 2 bases and the J gene lost 7 bases, with 11 bases spanning the gap. This CDR3 is 13 amino acids long. Germline CDR1 LNHDA, CDR2 SQIVND (reference sequence). The CDR3 sequence is CASSINDNPGYTF. The CDR3 DNA reads TGTGCCAGTAGTATAAACGACAACCCTGGCTACACCTTC.

The chain joins TRBV15 to TRBJ2-2, with D tentatively TRBD1 or TRBD2 (6 bases each). There are 17 residues in the CDR3. V lost 0 bases, J lost 4 bases, and 15 bases lay in between. The germline CDR1 and CDR2 sequences are LNHNV and YYDKDF (reference sequence). This CDR3 is CATSRDGGRDGTGELFF. The CDR3 DNA reads as TGTGCCACCAGCAGAGATGGGGGGCGGGACGGCACCGGGGAGCTGTTTTTT. Looking up the rest from reference TRBV15 and TRBJ2-2 gives the full variable domain: DAMVIQNPRYQVTQFGKPVTLSCSQTLNHNVMYWYQQKSSQAPKLLFHYYDKDFNNEADTPDNFQSRRPNTSFCFLDIRSPGLGDTAMYLCATSRDGGRDGTGELFFGEGSRLTVL.

This clone occurred once. The CDR3 loop is CASSPQYSYEQYF. As DNA, the CDR3 is TGTGCCAGTAGTCCTCAATATTCCTACGAGCAGTACTTC. The rearrangement joins TRBV19 to TRBJ2-7; D unresolved. CDR3 length: 13 amino acids. Germline V lookup: CDR1 LNHDA, CDR2 SQIVND (reference sequence). The V gene lost 5 bases and the J gene lost 1 base, with 9 bases spanning the gap.

The rearrangement joins TRBV7-9 to TRBJ2-5; D is possibly TRBD2 (7 bases). Germline V gene sequence: CDR1 SEHNR, CDR2 FQNEAQ (reference sequence). V gave up 4 bases and J gave up 5 bases, with 29 bases separating them. This CDR3 contains 19 residues. The CDR3 DNA follows: TGTGCCAGCAGCTCCCGGGGGCTAGCGGACGCAGTGAGGCAGGAGACCCAGTACTTC. It yields the protein CASSSRGLADAVRQETQYF.

The chain carries TRBV5-4 and TRBJ1-5, with 9 bases that match TRBD1. CDR3 size: 15 residues. V shed 0 bases and J 7 bases; nucleotides not matched to a gene: 5. Germline V lookup: CDR1 SGHNT, CDR2 YYREEE (reference sequence). The CDR3 bases are TGTGCCAGCAGCTTGGACGGGACAGGGCCACAGCCCCAGCATTTT. Its translation is CASSLDGTGPQPQHF.

This chain uses TRBV5-1 with TRBJ2-3; D may be TRBD2 (5 bases). CDR1 is SGHRS, CDR2 YFSETQ, per germline. V was shortened by 0 bases and J by 3 bases, with 14 bases between the two germline ends. This CDR3 contains 16 residues. The CDR3 spells CASSLASGSGTDTQYF. CDR3 bases: TGCGCCAGCAGCTTGGCCTCGGGGAGTGGGACAGATACGCAGTATTTT.

CDR3 loop: CASSLMATDSGNTIYF. The CDR3 region has the DNA TGTGCCAGCAGCCTTATGGCGACAGACTCTGGAAACACCATATATTTT. This chain links TRBV28 with TRBJ1-3, with D possibly being TRBD1 (5 bases). Germline V CDR1 and CDR2: MDHEN, SYDVKM. CDR3 length: 16 amino acids. V lost 6 bases, J lost 0 bases, and 15 bases lay in between.

The chain is built from TRBV6-1 and TRBJ2-7; TRBD2 is a possible D gene (7 bases). There are 15 residues in the CDR3. V gave up 6 bases and J gave up 2 bases, with 17 bases separating them. Germline CDR1 is MNHNS and CDR2 is SASEGT. The CDR3 is CASRAGGQGTYEQYF. The CDR3 nucleotides are TGTGCCAGCAGAGCCGGGGGGCAAGGGACCTACGAGCAGTACTTC.

The J gene is TRBJ2-1, the V gene TRBV18; tentative D call: TRBD1 (5 bases). This CDR3 contains 13 residues. CDR1 KGHSH and CDR2 LQKENI come from the germline V gene. Trimming removed 6 bases at V and 10 bases at J, with 16 bases between. This CDR3 is CASSPSTGIEQFF. The CDR3 DNA sequence: TGTGCCAGCTCGCCGTCCACAGGTATAGAGCAGTTCTTC.

V is TRBV11-2 and J is TRBJ2-7; TRBD2 is a possible D gene (5 bases). Germline lookup yields CDR1 SGHAT and CDR2 FQNNGV. This CDR3 spans 13 amino acids. V shed 2 bases and J shed 3 bases, with 8 bases lying between them. CDR3 bases: TGTGCCAGCAGCTTATCGACTAACTACGAGCAGTACTTC. This codes for CASSLSTNYEQYF. Variable domain in full (rest from reference TRBV11-2 and TRBJ2-7): EAGVAQSPRYKIIEKRQSVAFWCNPISGHATLYWYQQILGQGPKLLIQFQNNGVVDDSQLPKDRFSAERLKGVDSTLKIQPAKLEDSAVYLCASSLSTNYEQYFGPGTRLTVT.

V gene TRBV29-1 combines with J gene TRBJ1-1; D perhaps matches TRBD1 (5 bases). Germline CDR1 SQVTM, CDR2 ANQGSEA. V was pared by 0 bases and J by 0 bases, with 14 bases between. The CDR3 has 16 amino acids. CDR3 in DNA: TGCAGCGTTGAAGATGGGGCAGGGATCCTGAACACTGAAGCTTTCTTT. This codes for CSVEDGAGILNTEAFF.

This sequence joins TRBV27 and TRBJ1-1; D call uncertain. The CDR3 length is 14 residues. Germline V CDR1 and CDR2: MNHEY, SMNVEV (reference sequence). Trimming removed 5 bases from V and 0 bases from J, with 10 bases in between. The CDR3 nucleotides are TGTGCCAGCAGTCCTTACCTTATGAACACTGAAGCTTTCTTT. Residues: CASSPYLMNTEAFF.

Only one count was recorded for this clone. V usage is TRBV6-5 and J usage is TRBJ2-4; possibly TRBD1 for D (6 bases). CDR3 length: 11 amino acids. Germline CDR1 MNHEY, CDR2 SVGAGI. The ends were cut back, 6 bases at V and 9 bases at J, with 9 bases in the middle. CDR3 loop: CASSTRGIQYF. CDR3 sequence (DNA): TGTGCCAGCAGCACCAGGGGCATTCAGTACTTC.